This T cell receptor (beta chain) came from a study of shared T cell receptors in the human thymus. Sequenced by immunoSEQ multiplex PCR; TCRdb stores in-frame clones only, minus some. The repertoire holds 720,000 or so clones, with roughly 88% as singletons. These sequences were also reported in another study, on human thymus T cells. That work contributes: It was healthy Finnish infants having corrective surgery for congenital heart defects who were the donors. The thymus tissue came from resections taken during corrective heart surgery. Both thymic and peripheral blood repertoires showed apparently biased V and J usage. Overlap was high between thymic repertoires from unrelated individuals, as reported in related research.

The TCR comes from a girl under three years old with a congenital heart defect. Sequencing was carried out using thymocytes.

This chain's CDR3 is CASSKIGRGNSGANVLTF. Written as DNA, the CDR3 is TGTGCCAGCAGTAAAATAGGCAGGGGGAACTCTGGGGCCAACGTCCTGACTTTC. V gene TRBV28 combines with J gene TRBJ2-6; 7 nucleotides align to TRBD1. The CDR3 is 18 amino acids. From germline, CDR1 is MDHEN and CDR2 SYDVKM. V lost 5 bases to trimming and J lost 0 bases; unmatched junction nucleotides: 10.